This TCR beta chain is from a study of T cell repertoires in cytomegalovirus infection. Study-level background: TCR beta signatures that were public indicated CMV infection and matching HLA type. Study-wide results and limits: HLA-C-restricted CMV clonotypes gave the most frequent clonotype in two of eight donors. Of the TCR beta families, the public ones yielded a cumulative frequency that identified carriers of CMV plus the relevant HLA.

MiXCR was run by TCRdb on the reads, yielding one entry per CDR3 protein. In the table there are about 310,000 distinct CDR3 sequences, roughly 16% of which are singletons. A note on this clonotype: Its matching antigen is unknown.

V shed 3 bases and J shed 5 bases, with 14 bases lying between them. In germline, CDR1 is KGHDR, CDR2 SFDVKD. This CDR3 spans 15 amino acids. The TCR comes from a human donor in good health (CMV status not recorded). Some clones in this sample may be carry-over from other donors' samples. The chain links TRBV24-1 to TRBJ2-3; D may be TRBD2 (6 bases). The source material was PBMCs. The CDR3 coding sequence is TGTGCCACCAGTGATCCCAGGGATAGCGGAGATACGCAGTATTTT. Translation: CATSDPRDSGDTQYF.